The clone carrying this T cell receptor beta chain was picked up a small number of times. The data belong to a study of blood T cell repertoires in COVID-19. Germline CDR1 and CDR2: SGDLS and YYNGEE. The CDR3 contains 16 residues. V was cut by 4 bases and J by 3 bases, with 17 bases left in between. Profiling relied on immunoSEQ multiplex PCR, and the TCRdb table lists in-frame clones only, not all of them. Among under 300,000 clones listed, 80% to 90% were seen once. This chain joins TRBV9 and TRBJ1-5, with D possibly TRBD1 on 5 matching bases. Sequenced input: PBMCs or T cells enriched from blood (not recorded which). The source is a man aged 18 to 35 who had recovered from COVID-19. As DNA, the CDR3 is TGTGCCAGCAGCCCGGGGGTAGGGTCCCTCAATCAGCCCCAGCATTTT. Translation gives CASSPGVGSLNQPQHF.